This T cell receptor (beta chain) was captured in a study of blood T cells in healthy people across ages (dated by TCRdb to 2013 to 2016). In the study overall: In model experiments, roughly one uniquely barcoded TCR beta cDNA molecule per two T cells was captured by template switching. To track age-related changes in TCR beta repertoire diversity, the study relied on deep sequencing normalized with unique cDNA molecular identifiers. The donors were split into four age groups: young (average around 15 years), middle-aged (roughly 39), aged (more than 55) and long-lived (more than 80). To avoid experimental bias, donors of different ages were spread randomly across the sequencing lanes. For two donors (one aged 18 to 29 and one aged 80 or older), the study analyzed two additional independent replicas of 1 million unique cDNA reads from the same blood draw.

Systemically healthy Caucasian individuals from Russia, 39 in total and aged roughly 6 to 90 years, were included as donors. Each donor gave roughly 9 milliliters of peripheral blood, drawn into EDTA-treated Vacutainer tubes. Ficoll-Paque density-gradient centrifugation was used to isolate PBMCs, with at least 7 million obtained per sample. Trizol reagent was used to extract total RNA from the PBMCs, yielding at least 6 micrograms per sample. The percentages of naive CD45RAhigh/CD27high T cells were determined by flow cytometry on a PBMC aliquot from every donor. There are 13 amino acids in the CDR3, from cysteine to phenylalanine inclusive. Of the read, only the CDR3 DNA is kept; its 39 bases are in frame from base 1. CDR1 is given as ENHRY and CDR2 as SYGVKD, both from the germline V gene. V drops 10 bases and J drops 2 bases, leaving 13 bases in between. On this clonotype: Which antigen it targets is not known. No base-level quality is on record; no much larger clone is a single base apart.

Results the study describes overall, beyond this receptor: There was a strong correlation between observed TCR beta diversity and the percentage of naive T cells measured by flow cytometry. Bulk unsorted PBMC profiling prevented conclusive comparison of naive and antigen-experienced compartments. Compared with the aged group, the long-lived group had more naive CD4+ T cells, fewer expanded clones and increased TCR diversity, a pattern suggesting age selection. Estimates of total diversity from one million sequenced T cells were regarded as lower bounds and underestimates. The CMV infection status of donors was not known, potentially confounding age-related changes in expanded clonotypes. As age increased, observed TCR beta diversity per million T cells dropped in a roughly linear way, and a significant reduction was already evident by age 40.

Libraries were made using 5' RACE. The second PCR ran for roughly 7 to 11 cycles and used a J-beta primer mix along with a sample-barcoded 5' primer. Each TCR beta cDNA molecule received a unique molecular identifier from a template-switch 5' adaptor carrying 12 random nucleotides. Each sample yielded at least 3 million CDR3-containing paired-end reads. The Mint cDNA synthesis kit, primed by a TRBC-specific oligonucleotide, was used to synthesize first-strand cDNA from all RNA. Following uracil-DNA glycosylase treatment, a first 18-cycle PCR with universal primers M1SS and BC2_uni_R was performed on all cDNA. The source study handled its data this way. For normalization, 1 million high-quality reads were randomly selected from each sample, with every read carrying a distinct molecular identifier. Instead of being binned into consensus sequences, reads that shared molecular identifiers were thrown out. MiTCR, set to a Q25 quality threshold and the strictest error-elimination algorithm, was used for CDR3 identification, clonotype clustering and error correction. A nonparametric unseen species model using Euler transformation provided a lower-bound estimate of total TCR beta diversity. The public reads were quality trimmed at Q25 with fastp and then assembled into clones with MiXCR by TCRdb, keeping productive beta chains. Rows are combined by CDR3 protein, so each entry shows the most common genes and DNA. TCRdb's processing, not the study's, gives the V and J calls here. For this sample there are some 1,800,000 distinct CDR3 sequences; about 39% appear just once. The ten largest clones add up to 23% of the sample.

The sample taken for sequencing was blood. This TCR was recovered from a human donor in good health. The rearranged segments are TRBV10-3 and TRBJ2-3, with TRBD2 as a weak D call on 6 bases. The DNA sequence reads TGTGCCACCCGCAGGGAGGTCACAGATACGCAGTATTTT. It translates as CATRREVTDTQYF.